The 3 T cell receptor beta chains reported below all come from one sample, sequenced in a study of T-cell reconstitution after alpha-beta-depleted transplantation in children. The library targeted TCRbeta and was prepared with unique molecular identifiers. TCRdb reprocessed the PCR reads via MiXCR and lists one record per CDR3 protein. In the table there are some 290,000 distinct CDR3 sequences, 9.9% of which are singletons. This specimen consisted of PBMCs from the stem cell graft donor, obtained from the stem cell graft. The origin of the receptors is a human donor who donated a stem cell graft to a child with SCID.

This clonotype was detected ten times or more. The chain joins TRBV11-2 to TRBJ2-7; 8 nucleotides align to TRBD1. J lost 3 bases, V lost 1 base, and 2 bases had no gene match. The CDR3 contains 14 residues. From germline, CDR1 is SGHAT and CDR2 FQNNGV. The CDR3 spells CASSLGTGIYEQYF. CDR3 nucleotides: TGTGCCAGCAGCTTAGGGACAGGGATCTACGAGCAGTACTTC.

V and J are TRBV10-3 and TRBJ1-2; 10 bases line up with TRBD1. Germline values: CDR1 ENHRY, CDR2 SYGVKD. CDR3 size: 12 residues. With V trimmed by 10 bases and J by 8 bases, 7 bases remained unmatched. CDR3 bases: TGTGCCACGAGGGACAGGGGAGACGGCTACACCTTC. Encoded protein: CATRDRGDGYTF.

This clonotype was detected only a few times. The chain employs TRBV10-3 and TRBJ1-2, with 7 bases identical to TRBD1. Trimming cost V 8 bases and J 3 bases; bases outside gene matches: 3. Germline values: CDR1 ENHRY, CDR2 SYGVKD. CDR3 length: 12 residues. CDR3 nucleotide sequence: TGTGCCATCCAAGGGGGCGACTATGGCTACACCTTC. Translated, it gives CAIQGGDYGYTF.